Following are 29 T cell receptor beta chains from one sample sequenced in a study of radiotherapy plus CTLA-4 blockade in lung cancer. Clones were sequenced by immunoSEQ multiplex PCR, and TCRdb holds only the in-frame ones, with some missing. This table has tens of thousands of clones, roughly 76% appearing once. Sequencing was performed on peripheral blood, taken from a patient treated with radiotherapy plus ipilimumab. The source of these receptors is a human donor with non-small cell lung cancer who had stable disease on radiotherapy plus ipilimumab.

This clone showed up just once. The chain uses TRBV7-8 and TRBJ1-5, with D maybe TRBD1 (5 bases). The V gene lost 6 bases and the J gene lost 0 bases, with 21 bases spanning the gap. CDR3 length equals 18 residues. The germline V gene has CDR1 SGHVS and CDR2 FQNEAQ. CDR3 sequence (DNA): TGTGCCAGCAGTCCACGATCGGGACTAGCCCTTAGCAATCAGCCCCAGCATTTT. This gives the protein CASSPRSGLALSNQPQHF.

The chain recombines TRBV7-3 with TRBJ1-2; perhaps TRBD1 as D (6 bases). V was cut by 5 bases and J by 6 bases, with 16 bases left in between. Germline V gives CDR1 SGHTA, CDR2 FQGTGA. The CDR3 extends over 14 amino acids. Here the CDR3 DNA reads TGTGCCAGCAGCCCCAAGGGGGTTCCGAATGGCTACACCTTC. This gives the protein CASSPKGVPNGYTF.

This rearrangement joins TRBV6-6 to TRBJ2-7; D possibly corresponds to TRBD2 (6 bases). Germline V CDR1 and CDR2: MNHNY, SVGAGI (reference sequence). Trimming removed 0 bases from V and 6 bases from J, with 15 bases in between. CDR3 length: 15 amino acids. CDR3 sequence (DNA): TGTGCCAGCAGTTACTCGGGGGGACGCGACGCCGAGCAGTACGTC. Protein: CASSYSGGRDAEQYV.

The J gene is TRBJ1-5, the V gene TRBV6-1; D might be TRBD1 (5 bases). V was shortened by 3 bases and J by 0 bases, with 9 bases between the two germline ends. Germline CDR1 MNHNS, CDR2 SASEGT. The CDR3 extends over 15 amino acids. The CDR3 nucleotides read TGTGCCAGCAGTGATATGGGGGTTAGCAATCAGCCCCAGCATTTT. It yields the protein CASSDMGVSNQPQHF.

The gene calls are TRBV27 and TRBJ1-5; D ambiguous. The CDR3 is 15 amino acids. The V end was cut by 3 bases, the J end by 2 bases, with 11 bases between. The germline CDR1 and CDR2 sequences are MNHEY and SMNVEV (reference sequence). CDR3 sequence reads: CASSFEGWGNQPQHF. The CDR3 DNA reads TGTGCCAGCAGTTTTGAGGGCTGGGGCAATCAGCCCCAGCATTTT.

V gene TRBV28 combines with J gene TRBJ1-2; no firm D call. This CDR3 contains 11 residues. The germline CDR1 and CDR2 sequences are MDHEN and SYDVKM. V was shortened by 4 bases and J by 9 bases, with 9 bases between the two germline ends. The CDR3 DNA follows: TGTGCCAGCAGTTCCACTAGGAGCTACACCTTC. It specifies CASSSTRSYTF.

The chain is built from TRBV5-1 and TRBJ1-5; D gene unclear. Trimming took 0 bases from V and 6 from J, leaving 10 bases between them. The V gene's germline CDR1 is SGHRS and CDR2 YFSETQ. There are 14 residues in the CDR3. CDR3 in amino acids: CASSLDGEFQPQHF. In DNA, the CDR3 is TGCGCCAGCAGCTTGGATGGGGAATTTCAGCCCCAGCATTTT.

The chain employs TRBV5-6 and TRBJ2-5; 7 bases are shared with TRBD1. J gave up 5 bases and V 3 bases, and 10 bases lay outside the gene matches. Germline assignment: CDR1 SGHDT and CDR2 YYEEEE. This CDR3 has 15 amino acids. The DNA for the CDR3 is TGTGCCAGCAGCTATGTTACAGGGGCCGGGGAGACCCAGTACTTC. This codes for CASSYVTGAGETQYF.

V is TRBV19 and J is TRBJ1-5; D perhaps matches TRBD1 (6 bases). Germline V gene data show CDR1 as LNHDA and CDR2 as SQIVND (reference sequence). The CDR3 length is 16 residues. V was cut by 6 bases and J by 1 base, with 16 bases left in between. CDR3 in DNA: TGTGCCAGTAGACCCTCGACAGGTTCCAGCAATCAGCCCCAGCATTTT. Protein product: CASRPSTGSSNQPQHF.

V and J are TRBV2 and TRBJ1-4; D is unresolved. The CDR3 contains 15 residues. Trimming removed 8 bases at V and 0 bases at J, with 13 bases between. Germline CDR1 SNHLY, CDR2 FYNNEI. The CDR3 DNA sequence: TGTGCCAGCCGAGAGGCGTTTTCAACTAATGAAAAACTGTTTTTT. Residues: CASREAFSTNEKLFF.

The chain combines TRBV19 with TRBJ1-6; D is possibly TRBD1 (5 bases). The CDR3 is 17 residues long. Germline CDR1 is LNHDA and CDR2 is SQIVND (reference sequence). Trimming shortened V by 0 bases and J by 3 bases, and 12 bases separated the two germline ends. The CDR3 nucleotides are TGTGCCAGTAGTATAGATTCGAGGGGATACTATAATTCACCCCTCCACTTT. Its translation: CASSIDSRGYYNSPLHF.

The sample holds a few counts of this clone. The CDR3: CASSQRQGDYGYTF. The CDR3 DNA is TGCGCCAGCAGCCAAAGGCAGGGCGATTATGGCTACACCTTC. The gene calls are TRBV4-1 and TRBJ1-2, with D possibly being TRBD1 (5 bases). The CDR3 has 14 residues. From germline, CDR1 is MGHRA and CDR2 YSYEKL. Deletions cut 2 bases from V and 5 bases from J, with 12 bases between.

This clone has only one observation. This rearrangement joins TRBV27 to TRBJ1-5; D uncertain. The CDR3 is made up of 15 amino acids. Germline lookup yields CDR1 MNHEY and CDR2 SMNVEV (reference sequence). The V end lost 0 bases, the J end lost 3 bases, and 9 bases lay between the germline ends. As DNA, the CDR3 is TGTGCCAGCAGTTTATCGGGTATCAACAATCAGCCCCAGCATTTT. Amino acids: CASSLSGINNQPQHF.

This chain uses TRBV6-4 with TRBJ2-5; D might be TRBD1 (5 bases). The V and J ends lost 0 bases and 5 bases respectively, with 28 bases between them. CDR3 length: 20 residues. The germline V gene encodes CDR1 MRHNA and CDR2 SNTAGT. CDR3 coding DNA: TGTGCCAGCAGTGACTCATCCCTTAGAATAGACAGAGAGGTAAGGGAGACCCAGTACTTC. Protein: CASSDSSLRIDREVRETQYF.

The V gene is TRBV5-1, the J gene TRBJ2-5; unclear D gene. Germline V CDR1 and CDR2: SGHRS, YFSETQ. Trimming stripped 3 bases from V and 3 bases from J, with 12 bases between. This CDR3 has 14 amino acids. CDR3 nucleotide sequence: TGCGCCAGCAGCTCAATGGGGTCCGAAGAGACCCAGTACTTC. It specifies CASSSMGSEETQYF.

The chain couples TRBV28 to TRBJ1-2; D not resolved. CDR3 length equals 15 residues. Germline CDR1 is MDHEN and CDR2 is SYDVKM. V gave up 2 bases and J gave up 2 bases, with 12 bases separating them. The CDR3 here is CASSLPDKRNYGYTF. CDR3 nucleotides: TGTGCCAGCAGTTTACCTGACAAAAGAAACTATGGCTACACCTTC.

The CDR3 bases are TGTGCCAGCAGTGAAGGACAGAGGGGGACTGAAGCTTTCTTT. Amino acids: CASSEGQRGTEAFF. The chain carries TRBV6-1 and TRBJ1-1; TRBD1 is a possible D gene (6 bases). Trimming took off 1 base at V and 5 bases at J, with 11 bases between the two ends. From germline, CDR1 is MNHNS and CDR2 SASEGT. This CDR3 is built from 14 residues.

In its sample, this clone was seen a few times. The V gene is TRBV19, the J gene TRBJ1-1, with 9 bases lining up with TRBD1. The CDR3 runs to 14 residues. The trim removed 5 bases at V and 5 bases at J, leaving 6 bases unmatched. Germline V CDR1 and CDR2: LNHDA, SQIVND (reference sequence). Written as DNA, the CDR3 is TGTGCCAGTAGTCATACAGGGGGCAGGACTGAAGCTTTCTTT. As protein: CASSHTGGRTEAFF.

This chain uses TRBV10-3 with TRBJ2-5; D possibly corresponds to TRBD2 (5 bases). Germline loops: CDR1 ENHRY, CDR2 SYGVKD. Trimming stripped 2 bases from V and 4 bases from J, with 14 bases between. CDR3 length: 15 residues. DNA of the CDR3: TGTGCCATCAGTGAGGATACGAAACGGGGAGAGACCCAGTACTTC. Translated: CAISEDTKRGETQYF.

The CDR3 nucleotides read TGTGCCAGCAGCGGGACAGGGGATCAGCCCCAGCATTTT. It encodes CASSGTGDQPQHF. The chain is built from TRBV9 and TRBJ1-5; 9 nucleotides agree with TRBD1. The CDR3 is 13 amino acids. Trimming took 3 bases from V and 5 from J; bases not matched to a gene: 0. From germline, CDR1 is SGDLS and CDR2 YYNGEE.

This chain connects TRBV11-2 to TRBJ1-1; D gene unclear. The germline V gene encodes CDR1 SGHAT and CDR2 FQNNGV. Trimming pared 4 bases from V and 0 bases from J, leaving 6 bases between. This CDR3 has 13 amino acids. The CDR3 DNA sequence: TGTGCCAGCAGCTCAGATATGAACACTGAAGCTTTCTTT. It is translated as CASSSDMNTEAFF.

This clone showed up just a few times. This chain uses TRBV6-5 with TRBJ1-5, with 11 bases lining up with TRBD1. The germline V gene encodes CDR1 MNHEY and CDR2 SVGAGI. The CDR3 sequence is 15 residues long. Trimming took 5 bases from V and 4 from J; bases not matched to a gene: 4. This CDR3 is CASSPGTGGNQPQHF. CDR3 coding DNA: TGTGCCAGCAGTCCCGGGACAGGGGGTAATCAGCCCCAGCATTTT.

The chain combines TRBV6-1 with TRBJ2-3; 7 bases align to TRBD2. This CDR3 spans 16 amino acids. V lost 3 bases and J lost 3; bases outside the gene matches: 9. Germline lookup yields CDR1 MNHNS and CDR2 SASEGT. CDR3 residues: CASSESYGGLTDTQYF. The CDR3 region has the DNA TGTGCCAGCAGTGAGTCTTACGGGGGACTAACAGATACGCAGTATTTT.

Here the CDR3 reads CASSAGTVNQPQHF. The DNA of the CDR3 is TGCGCCAGCAGTGCTGGGACGGTCAATCAGCCCCAGCATTTT. The chain has TRBV4-1 and TRBJ1-5, with D perhaps matching TRBD1 (5 bases). The germline V and J ends were trimmed by 6 bases and 3 bases, with 12 bases remaining between them. The length of the CDR3 is 14 residues. CDR1 MGHRA and CDR2 YSYEKL come from the germline V gene.

This clone is a singleton in its sample. The chain has TRBV5-6 and TRBJ1-6; 7 bases fit TRBD1. Trimming at V came to 4 bases and at J to 5 bases, leaving 3 bases not matched to a gene. The CDR3 contains 14 residues. Germline CDR1 SGHDT, CDR2 YYEEEE. CDR3 residues: CASSGGQNNSPLHF. The CDR3 nucleotides read TGTGCCAGCAGCGGGGGACAGAATAATTCACCCCTCCACTTT. The variable domain in full, completed from reference TRBV5-6 and TRBJ1-6, reads DAGVTQSPTHLIKTRGQQVTLRCSPKSGHDTVSWYQQALGQGPQFIFQYYEEEERQRGNFPDRFSGHQFPNYSSELNVNALLLGDSALYLCASSGGQNNSPLHFGNGTRLTVT.

This clone turned up a few times. The V gene is TRBV2, the J gene TRBJ2-3, with 7 bases lining up with TRBD1. The CDR3 contains 14 residues. The V and J ends lost 6 bases and 1 base, in that order; junction bases with no gene match: 4. CDR1 and CDR2 from the germline V gene are SNHLY and FYNNEI. The CDR3 sequence: CASRQGIGTDTQYF. For the CDR3, the DNA is TGTGCCAGCAGACAGGGGATCGGCACAGATACGCAGTATTTT.

The rearrangement joins TRBV14 to TRBJ2-2; 8 bases match TRBD1. This CDR3 comprises 18 residues. The germline V gene encodes CDR1 SGHDN and CDR2 FVKESK. V was clipped by 0 bases and J by 2 bases; unmatched bases: 8. The CDR3 spells CASSQDFMTGVNTGELFF. For the CDR3, the DNA is TGTGCCAGCAGCCAAGATTTTATGACAGGGGTAAACACCGGGGAGCTGTTTTTT.

V and J are TRBV11-3 and TRBJ1-6; no clear D gene. CDR3 size: 17 residues. V was shortened by 1 base and J by 0 bases, with 10 bases between the two germline ends. The V gene's germline CDR1 is SGHNT and CDR2 YENEEA. The CDR3 sequence is CASSLGAGSSYNSPLHF. CDR3 DNA: TGTGCCAGCAGCTTAGGTGCGGGTAGCTCCTATAATTCACCCCTCCACTTT.

This clone turned up a few times. V usage is TRBV19 and J usage is TRBJ1-2; the D is unclear. CDR1 is LNHDA and CDR2 is SQIVND in the germline V gene (reference sequence). The CDR3 is 12 residues long. Trimming removed 3 bases from V and 3 bases from J, with 5 bases in between. The CDR3 reads CASSIRDYGYTF. The CDR3, as DNA: TGTGCCAGTAGTATCAGAGACTATGGCTACACCTTC. The whole variable domain, remainder taken from reference TRBV19 and TRBJ1-2, is DGGITQSPKYLFRKEGQNVTLSCEQNLNHDAMYWYRQDPGQGLRLIYYSQIVNDFQKGDIAEGYSVSREKKESFPLTVTSAQKNPTAFYLCASSIRDYGYTFGSGTRLTVV.